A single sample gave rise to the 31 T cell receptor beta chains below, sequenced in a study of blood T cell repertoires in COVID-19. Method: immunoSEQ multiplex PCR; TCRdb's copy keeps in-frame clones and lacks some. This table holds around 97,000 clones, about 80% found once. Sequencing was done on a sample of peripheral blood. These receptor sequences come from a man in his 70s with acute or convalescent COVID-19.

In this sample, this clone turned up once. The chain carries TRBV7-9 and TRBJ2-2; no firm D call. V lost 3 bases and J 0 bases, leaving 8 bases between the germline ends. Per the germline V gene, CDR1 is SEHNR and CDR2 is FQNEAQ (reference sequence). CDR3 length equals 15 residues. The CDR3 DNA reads TGTGCCAGCAGCTTTAAGCCCCCGAACACCGGGGAGCTGTTTTTT. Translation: CASSFKPPNTGELFF.

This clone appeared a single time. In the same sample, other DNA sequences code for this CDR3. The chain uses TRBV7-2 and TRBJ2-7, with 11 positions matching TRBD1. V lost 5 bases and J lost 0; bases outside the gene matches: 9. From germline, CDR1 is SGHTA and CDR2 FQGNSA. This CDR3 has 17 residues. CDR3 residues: CASSLRTGGASSYEQYF. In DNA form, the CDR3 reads TGTGCCAGCAGCCTTAGGACAGGGGGCGCGTCCTCCTACGAGCAGTACTTC.

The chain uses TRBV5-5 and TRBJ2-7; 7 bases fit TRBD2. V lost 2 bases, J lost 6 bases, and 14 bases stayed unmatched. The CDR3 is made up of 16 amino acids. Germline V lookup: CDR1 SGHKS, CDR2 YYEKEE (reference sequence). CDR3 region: CASSLSRGGLSGEQYF. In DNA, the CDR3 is TGTGCCAGCAGCTTAAGTCGGGGAGGGCTTTCCGGCGAGCAGTACTTC. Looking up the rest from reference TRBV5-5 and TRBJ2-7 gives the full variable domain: DAGVTQSPTHLIKTRGQQVTLRCSPISGHKSVSWYQQVLGQGPQFIFQYYEKEERGRGNFPDRFSARQFPNYSSELNVNALLLGDSALYLCASSLSRGGLSGEQYFGPGTRLTVT.

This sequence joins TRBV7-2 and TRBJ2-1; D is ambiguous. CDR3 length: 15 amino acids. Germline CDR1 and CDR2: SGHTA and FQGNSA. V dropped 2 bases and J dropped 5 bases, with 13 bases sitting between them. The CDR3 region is CASSLTSGFNNEQFF. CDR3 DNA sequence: TGTGCCAGCAGCTTAACTTCGGGTTTCAACAATGAGCAGTTCTTC.

DNA for the CDR3: TGTGCCAGCAGCCACGCAACTAGGGGGAAAGACACTGAAGCTTTCTTT. Its translation is CASSHATRGKDTEAFF. V gene TRBV14 combines with J gene TRBJ1-1; D is perhaps TRBD1 (6 bases). This CDR3 contains 16 residues. The germline V gene encodes CDR1 SGHDN and CDR2 FVKESK. V lost 3 bases and J lost 3, with 17 bases in between.

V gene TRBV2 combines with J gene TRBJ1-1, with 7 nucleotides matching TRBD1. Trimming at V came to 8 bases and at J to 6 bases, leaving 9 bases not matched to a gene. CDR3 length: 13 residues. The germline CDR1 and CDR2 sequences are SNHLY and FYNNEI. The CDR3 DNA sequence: TGTGCCAGCGTACTACAGGGGTTCGCTGAAGCTTTCTTT. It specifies CASVLQGFAEAFF.

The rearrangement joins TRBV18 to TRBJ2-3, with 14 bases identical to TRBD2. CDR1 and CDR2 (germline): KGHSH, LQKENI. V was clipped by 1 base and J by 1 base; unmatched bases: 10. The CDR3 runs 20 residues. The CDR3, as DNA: TGTGCCAGCTCACCACAGGAGACTAGCGGGGGGGCCGTCGGCACAGATACGCAGTATTTT. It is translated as CASSPQETSGGAVGTDTQYF.

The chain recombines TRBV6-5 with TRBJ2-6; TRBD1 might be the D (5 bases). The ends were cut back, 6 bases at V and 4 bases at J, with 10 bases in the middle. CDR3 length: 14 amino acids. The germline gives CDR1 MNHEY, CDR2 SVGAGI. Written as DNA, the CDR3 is TGTGCCAGCAGCGCAGGGTCCGGGGCCAACGTCCTGACTTTC. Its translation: CASSAGSGANVLTF.

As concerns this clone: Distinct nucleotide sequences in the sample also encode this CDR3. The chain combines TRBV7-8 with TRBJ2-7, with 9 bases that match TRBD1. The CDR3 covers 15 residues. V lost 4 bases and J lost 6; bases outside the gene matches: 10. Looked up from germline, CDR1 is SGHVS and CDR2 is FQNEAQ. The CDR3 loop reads CASSSRDRVLSEQYF. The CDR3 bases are TGTGCCAGCAGCTCACGGGACAGGGTCTTAAGCGAGCAGTACTTC.

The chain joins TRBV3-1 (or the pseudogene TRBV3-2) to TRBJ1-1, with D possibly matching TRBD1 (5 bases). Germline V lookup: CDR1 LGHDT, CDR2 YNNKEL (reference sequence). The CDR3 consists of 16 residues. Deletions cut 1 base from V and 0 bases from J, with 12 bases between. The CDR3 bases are TGTGCCAGCAGCCAAGGGAGAAAACAGGTGAACACTGAAGCTTTCTTT. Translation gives CASSQGRKQVNTEAFF.

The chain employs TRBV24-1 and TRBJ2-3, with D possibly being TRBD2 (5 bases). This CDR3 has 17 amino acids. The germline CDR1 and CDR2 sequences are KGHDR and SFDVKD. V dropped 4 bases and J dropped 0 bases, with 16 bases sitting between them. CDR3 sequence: CATSDPGYSDSTDTQYF. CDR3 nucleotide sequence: TGTGCCACCAGTGACCCAGGTTATAGCGATAGCACAGATACGCAGTATTTT.

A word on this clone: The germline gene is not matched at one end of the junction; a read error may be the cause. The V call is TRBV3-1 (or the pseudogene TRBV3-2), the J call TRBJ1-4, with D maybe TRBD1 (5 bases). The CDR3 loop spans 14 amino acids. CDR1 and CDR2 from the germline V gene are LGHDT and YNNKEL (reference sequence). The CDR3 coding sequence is TGTGCCAGCAGCGAAGACAGAATCGATGAAAAACTGTTTTTT. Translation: CASSEDRIDEKLFF.

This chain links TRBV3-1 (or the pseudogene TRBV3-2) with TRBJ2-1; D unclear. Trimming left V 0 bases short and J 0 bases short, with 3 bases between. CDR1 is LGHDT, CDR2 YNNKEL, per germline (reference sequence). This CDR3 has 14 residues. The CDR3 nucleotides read TGTGCCAGCAGCCAAGACAGCTCCTACAATGAGCAGTTCTTC. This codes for CASSQDSSYNEQFF.

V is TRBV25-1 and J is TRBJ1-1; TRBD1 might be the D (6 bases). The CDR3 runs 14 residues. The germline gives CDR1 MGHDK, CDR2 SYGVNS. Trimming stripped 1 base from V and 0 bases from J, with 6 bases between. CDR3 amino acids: CASSEWTVNTEAFF. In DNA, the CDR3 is TGTGCCAGCAGTGAATGGACAGTGAACACTGAAGCTTTCTTT.

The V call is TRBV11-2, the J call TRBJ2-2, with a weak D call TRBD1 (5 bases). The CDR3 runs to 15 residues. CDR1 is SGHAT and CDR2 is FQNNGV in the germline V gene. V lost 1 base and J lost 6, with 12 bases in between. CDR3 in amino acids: CASSLGGSGSGELFF. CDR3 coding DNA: TGTGCCAGCAGCTTAGGTGGTTCAGGGTCCGGGGAGCTGTTTTTT.

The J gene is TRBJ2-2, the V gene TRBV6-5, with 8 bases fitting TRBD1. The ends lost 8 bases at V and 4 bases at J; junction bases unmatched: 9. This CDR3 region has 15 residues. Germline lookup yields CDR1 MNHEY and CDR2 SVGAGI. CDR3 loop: CASAPDRAATGELFF. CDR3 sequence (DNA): TGTGCCAGCGCCCCGGACAGGGCCGCCACCGGGGAGCTGTTTTTT.

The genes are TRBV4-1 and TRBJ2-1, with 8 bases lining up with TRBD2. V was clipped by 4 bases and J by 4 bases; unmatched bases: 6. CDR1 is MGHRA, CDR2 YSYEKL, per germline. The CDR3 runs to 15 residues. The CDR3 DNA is TGCGCCAGCAGCCTAACTAGCGGTACTTACAATGAGCAGTTCTTC. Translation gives CASSLTSGTYNEQFF.

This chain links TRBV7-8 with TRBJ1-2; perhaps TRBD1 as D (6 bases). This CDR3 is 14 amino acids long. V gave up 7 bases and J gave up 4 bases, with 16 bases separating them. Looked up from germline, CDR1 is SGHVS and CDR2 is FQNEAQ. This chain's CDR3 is CASTEEQGVYGYTF. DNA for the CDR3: TGTGCCAGCACAGAGGAACAGGGAGTCTATGGCTACACCTTC. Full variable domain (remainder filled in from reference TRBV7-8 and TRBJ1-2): GAGVSQSPRYKVAKRGQDVALRCDPISGHVSLFWYQQALGQGPEFLTYFQNEAQLDKSGLPSDRFFAERPEGSVSTLKIQRTQQEDSAVYLCASTEEQGVYGYTFGSGTRLTVV.

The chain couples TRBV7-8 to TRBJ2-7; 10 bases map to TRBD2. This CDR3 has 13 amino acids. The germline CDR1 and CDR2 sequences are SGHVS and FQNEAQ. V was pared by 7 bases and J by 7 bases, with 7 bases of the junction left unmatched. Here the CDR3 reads CASTWTSGTEQYF. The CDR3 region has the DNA TGTGCCAGCACCTGGACTAGCGGAACGGAGCAGTACTTC. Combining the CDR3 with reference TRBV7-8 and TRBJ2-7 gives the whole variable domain GAGVSQSPRYKVAKRGQDVALRCDPISGHVSLFWYQQALGQGPEFLTYFQNEAQLDKSGLPSDRFFAERPEGSVSTLKIQRTQQEDSAVYLCASTWTSGTEQYFGPGTRLTVT.

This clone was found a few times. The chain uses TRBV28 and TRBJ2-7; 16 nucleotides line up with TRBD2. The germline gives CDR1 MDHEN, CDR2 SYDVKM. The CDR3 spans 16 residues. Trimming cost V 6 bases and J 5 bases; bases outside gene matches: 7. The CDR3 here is CASSSTGTSGRDEQYF. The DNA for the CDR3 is TGTGCCAGCAGCTCAACCGGGACTAGCGGGAGGGACGAGCAGTACTTC.

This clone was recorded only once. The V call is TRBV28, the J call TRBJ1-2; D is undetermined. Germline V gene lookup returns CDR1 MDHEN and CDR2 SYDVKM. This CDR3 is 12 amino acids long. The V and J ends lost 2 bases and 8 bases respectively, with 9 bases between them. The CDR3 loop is CASSLQTRGYTF. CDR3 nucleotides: TGTGCCAGCAGTTTACAGACACGCGGCTACACCTTC.

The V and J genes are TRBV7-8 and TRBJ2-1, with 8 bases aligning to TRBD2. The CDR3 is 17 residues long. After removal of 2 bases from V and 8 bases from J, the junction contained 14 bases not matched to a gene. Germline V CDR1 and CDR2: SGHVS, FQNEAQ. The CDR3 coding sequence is TGTGCCAGCAGCTTATCCGCAACTAGCGGCCTACCCTATGAGCAGTTCTTC. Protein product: CASSLSATSGLPYEQFF.

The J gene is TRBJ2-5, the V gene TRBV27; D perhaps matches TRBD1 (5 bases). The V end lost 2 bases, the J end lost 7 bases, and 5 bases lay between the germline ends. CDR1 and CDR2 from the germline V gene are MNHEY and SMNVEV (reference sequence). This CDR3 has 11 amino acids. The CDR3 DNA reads TGTGCCAGCAGTTTAAGGGGGACCCAGTACTTC. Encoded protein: CASSLRGTQYF.

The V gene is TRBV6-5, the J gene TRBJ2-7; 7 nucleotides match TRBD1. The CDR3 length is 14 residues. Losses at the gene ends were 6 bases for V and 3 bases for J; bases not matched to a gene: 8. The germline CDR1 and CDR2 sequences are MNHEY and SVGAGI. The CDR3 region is CASSTGTANYEQYF. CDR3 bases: TGTGCCAGCAGCACCGGGACAGCCAACTACGAGCAGTACTTC.

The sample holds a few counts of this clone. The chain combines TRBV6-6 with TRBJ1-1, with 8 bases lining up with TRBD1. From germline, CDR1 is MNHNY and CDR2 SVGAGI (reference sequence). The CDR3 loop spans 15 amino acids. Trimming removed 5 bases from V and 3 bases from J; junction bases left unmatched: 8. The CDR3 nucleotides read TGTGCCAGCAGTCGACTGGACAGGGCGGACACTGAAGCTTTCTTT. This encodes CASSRLDRADTEAFF.

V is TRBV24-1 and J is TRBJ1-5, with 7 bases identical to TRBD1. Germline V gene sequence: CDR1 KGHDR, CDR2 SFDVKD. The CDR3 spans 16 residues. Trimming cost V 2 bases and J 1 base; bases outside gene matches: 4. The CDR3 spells CATSDSRQGSNQPQHF. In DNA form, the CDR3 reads TGTGCCACCAGTGATTCGAGACAGGGCAGCAATCAGCCCCAGCATTTT.

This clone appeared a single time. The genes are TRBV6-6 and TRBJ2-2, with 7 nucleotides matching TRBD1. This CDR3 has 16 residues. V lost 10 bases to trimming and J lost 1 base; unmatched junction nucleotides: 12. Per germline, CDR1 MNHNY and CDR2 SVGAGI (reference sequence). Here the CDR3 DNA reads TGTGCCACGAGTGGGACCCCAGGGGGGAACACCGGGGAGCTGTTTTTT. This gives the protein CATSGTPGGNTGELFF.

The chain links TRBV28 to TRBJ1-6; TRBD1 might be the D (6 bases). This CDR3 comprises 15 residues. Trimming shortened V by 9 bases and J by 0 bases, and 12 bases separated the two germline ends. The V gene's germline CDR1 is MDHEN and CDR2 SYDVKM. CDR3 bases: TGTGCCAGTGGACAGCAAAGCTCCTATAATTCACCCCTCCACTTT. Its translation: CASGQQSSYNSPLHF.

The CDR3 loop reads CASSQDWGLSTDTQYF. The CDR3 nucleotides read TGCGCCAGCAGCCAAGATTGGGGACTCAGCACAGATACGCAGTATTTT. The gene calls are TRBV4-3 and TRBJ2-3; TRBD2 is a possible D gene (6 bases). V was clipped by 0 bases and J by 0 bases, with 10 bases between them. The CDR3 length is 16 residues. Germline V gives CDR1 LGHNA, CDR2 YSLEER.

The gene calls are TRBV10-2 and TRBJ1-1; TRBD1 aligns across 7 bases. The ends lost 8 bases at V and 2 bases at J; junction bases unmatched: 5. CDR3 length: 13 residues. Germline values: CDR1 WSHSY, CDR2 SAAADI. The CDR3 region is CASARGRNTEAFF. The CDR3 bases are TGCGCCAGCGCGAGGGGGCGAAACACTGAAGCTTTCTTT.

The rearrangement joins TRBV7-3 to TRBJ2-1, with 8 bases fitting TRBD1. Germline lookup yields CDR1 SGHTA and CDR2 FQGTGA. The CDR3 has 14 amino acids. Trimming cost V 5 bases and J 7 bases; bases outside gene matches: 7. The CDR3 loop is CASSPNRGTNEQFF. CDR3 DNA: TGTGCCAGCAGCCCCAACAGGGGGACGAATGAGCAGTTCTTC. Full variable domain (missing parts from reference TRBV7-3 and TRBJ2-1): GAGVSQTPSNKVTEKGKYVELRCDPISGHTALYWYRQSLGQGPEFLIYFQGTGAADDSGLPNDRFFAVRPEGSVSTLKIQRTERGDSAVYLCASSPNRGTNEQFFGPGTRLTVL.